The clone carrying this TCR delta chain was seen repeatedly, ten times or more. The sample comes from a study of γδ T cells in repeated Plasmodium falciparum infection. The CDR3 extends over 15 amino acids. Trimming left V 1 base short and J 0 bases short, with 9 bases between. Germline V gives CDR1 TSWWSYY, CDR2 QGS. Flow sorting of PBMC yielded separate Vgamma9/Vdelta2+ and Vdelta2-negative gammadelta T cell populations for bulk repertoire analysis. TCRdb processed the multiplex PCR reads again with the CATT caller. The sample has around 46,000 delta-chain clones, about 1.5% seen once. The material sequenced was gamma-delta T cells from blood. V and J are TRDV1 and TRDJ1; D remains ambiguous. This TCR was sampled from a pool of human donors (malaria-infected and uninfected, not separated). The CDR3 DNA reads TGTGCTCTTGGGGAACAGGGGTCCCACACCGATAAACTCATCTTT. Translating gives CALGEQGSHTDKLIF.